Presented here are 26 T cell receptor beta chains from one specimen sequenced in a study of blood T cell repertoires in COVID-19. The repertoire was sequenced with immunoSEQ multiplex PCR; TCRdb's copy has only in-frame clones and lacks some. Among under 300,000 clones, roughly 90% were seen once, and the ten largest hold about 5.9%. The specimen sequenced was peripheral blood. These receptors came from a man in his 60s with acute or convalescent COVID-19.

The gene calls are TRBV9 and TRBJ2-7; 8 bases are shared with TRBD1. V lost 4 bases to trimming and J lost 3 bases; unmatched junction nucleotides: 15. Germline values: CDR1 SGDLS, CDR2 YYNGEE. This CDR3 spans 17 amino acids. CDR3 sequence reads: CASSPHPRGTGLYEQYF. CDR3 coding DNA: TGTGCCAGCAGCCCACACCCCCGCGGGACAGGTCTCTACGAGCAGTACTTC.

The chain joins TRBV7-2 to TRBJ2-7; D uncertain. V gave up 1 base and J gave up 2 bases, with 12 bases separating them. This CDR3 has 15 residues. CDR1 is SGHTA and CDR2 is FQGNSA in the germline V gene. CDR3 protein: CASSLVATGTYEQYF. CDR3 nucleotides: TGTGCCAGCAGCTTAGTTGCGACTGGAACCTACGAGCAGTACTTC.

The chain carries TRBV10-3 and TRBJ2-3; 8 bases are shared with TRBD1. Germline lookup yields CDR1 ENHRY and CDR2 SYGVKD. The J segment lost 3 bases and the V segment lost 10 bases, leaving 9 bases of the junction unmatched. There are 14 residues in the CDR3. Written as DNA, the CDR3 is TGTGCCACCCGGACAGGGCAAGAGACAGATACGCAGTATTTT. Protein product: CATRTGQETDTQYF.

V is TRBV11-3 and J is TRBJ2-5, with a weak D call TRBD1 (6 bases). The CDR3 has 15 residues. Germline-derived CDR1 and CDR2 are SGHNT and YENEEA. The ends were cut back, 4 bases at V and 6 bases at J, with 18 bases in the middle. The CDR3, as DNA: TGTGCCAGCAGCTGGCCGGGTGGCAGGGGTCAGACCCAGTACTTC. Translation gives CASSWPGGRGQTQYF.

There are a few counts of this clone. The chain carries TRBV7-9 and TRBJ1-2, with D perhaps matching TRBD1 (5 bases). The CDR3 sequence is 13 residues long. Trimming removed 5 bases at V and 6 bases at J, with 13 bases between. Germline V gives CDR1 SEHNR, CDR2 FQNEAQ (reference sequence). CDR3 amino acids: CASSATGVDGYTF. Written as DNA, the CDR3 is TGTGCCAGCAGCGCCACAGGTGTCGATGGCTACACCTTC.

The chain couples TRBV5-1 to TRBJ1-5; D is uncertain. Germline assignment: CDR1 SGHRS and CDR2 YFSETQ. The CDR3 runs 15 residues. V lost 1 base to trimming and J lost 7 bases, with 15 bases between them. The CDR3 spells CASSLYPEVGQPQHF. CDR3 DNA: TGCGCCAGCAGCTTGTACCCGGAGGTTGGACAGCCCCAGCATTTT.

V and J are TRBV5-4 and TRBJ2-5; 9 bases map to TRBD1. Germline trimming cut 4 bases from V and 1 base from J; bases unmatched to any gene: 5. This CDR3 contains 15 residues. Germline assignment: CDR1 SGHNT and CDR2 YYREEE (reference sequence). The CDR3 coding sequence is TGTGCCAGCAGCGCACGGGACAGGGTCCAAGAGACCCAGTACTTC. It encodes CASSARDRVQETQYF.

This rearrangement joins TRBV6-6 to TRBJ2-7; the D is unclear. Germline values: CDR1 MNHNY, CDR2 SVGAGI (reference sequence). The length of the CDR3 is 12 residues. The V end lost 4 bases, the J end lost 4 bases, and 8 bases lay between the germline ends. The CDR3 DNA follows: TGTGCCAGCAGTTTAGTACAGTACGAGCAGTACTTC. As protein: CASSLVQYEQYF.

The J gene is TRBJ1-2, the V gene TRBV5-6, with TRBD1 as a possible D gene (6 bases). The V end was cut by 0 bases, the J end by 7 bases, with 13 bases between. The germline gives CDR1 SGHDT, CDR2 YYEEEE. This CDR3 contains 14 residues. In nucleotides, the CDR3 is TGTGCCAGCAGCTTGGAACCAGGGGCGGTTGGCTACACCTTC. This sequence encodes CASSLEPGAVGYTF. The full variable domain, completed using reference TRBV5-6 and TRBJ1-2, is DAGVTQSPTHLIKTRGQQVTLRCSPKSGHDTVSWYQQALGQGPQFIFQYYEEEERQRGNFPDRFSGHQFPNYSSELNVNALLLGDSALYLCASSLEPGAVGYTFGSGTRLTVV.

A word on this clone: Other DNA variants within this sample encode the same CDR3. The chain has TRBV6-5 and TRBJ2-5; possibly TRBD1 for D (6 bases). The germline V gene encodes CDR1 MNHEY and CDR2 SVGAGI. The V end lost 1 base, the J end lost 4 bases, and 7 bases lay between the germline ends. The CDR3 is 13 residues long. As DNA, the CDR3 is TGTGCCAGCAGTTACTTAGGGGGAGAGACCCAGTACTTC. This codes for CASSYLGGETQYF.

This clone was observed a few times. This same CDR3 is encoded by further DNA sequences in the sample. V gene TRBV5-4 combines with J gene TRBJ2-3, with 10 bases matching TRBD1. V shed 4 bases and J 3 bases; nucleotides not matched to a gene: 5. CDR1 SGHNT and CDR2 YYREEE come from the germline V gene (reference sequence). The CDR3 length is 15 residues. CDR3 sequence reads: CASSPDRGRTDTQYF. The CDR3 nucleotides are TGTGCCAGCAGCCCCGACAGGGGGCGGACAGATACGCAGTATTTT.

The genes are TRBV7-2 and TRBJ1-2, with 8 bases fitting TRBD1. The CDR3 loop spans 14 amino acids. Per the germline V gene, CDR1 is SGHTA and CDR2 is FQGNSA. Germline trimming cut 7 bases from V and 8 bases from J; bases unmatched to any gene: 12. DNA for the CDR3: TGTGCCAGCAAAAAGGAGACAGGGGTGCGCGGCTACACCTTC. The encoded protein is CASKKETGVRGYTF.

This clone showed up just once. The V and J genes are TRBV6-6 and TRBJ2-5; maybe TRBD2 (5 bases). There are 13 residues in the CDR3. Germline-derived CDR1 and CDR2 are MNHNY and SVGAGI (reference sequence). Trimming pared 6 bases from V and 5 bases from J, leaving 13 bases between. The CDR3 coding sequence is TGTGCCAGCAGCCCGGGGAGCGCCGAGACCCAGTACTTC. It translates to CASSPGSAETQYF.

CDR3 DNA: TGTGCCAGCAGCCAAGATCCGGGGACACAATACAGCAAGGGGCATGAAAAACTGTTTTTT. Its protein product is CASSQDPGTQYSKGHEKLFF. The V gene is TRBV14, the J gene TRBJ1-4; possible D gene TRBD1, 6 bases. The germline CDR1 and CDR2 sequences are SGHDN and FVKESK. V lost 0 bases and J lost 6, with 26 bases in between. This CDR3 has 20 amino acids.

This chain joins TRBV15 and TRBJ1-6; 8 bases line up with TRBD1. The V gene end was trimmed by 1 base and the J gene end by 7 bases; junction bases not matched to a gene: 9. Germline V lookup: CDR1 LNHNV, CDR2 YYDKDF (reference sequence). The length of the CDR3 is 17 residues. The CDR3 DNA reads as TGTGCCACCAGCAGAGGGCCTCGGGGACAGGCCAATTCACCCCTCCACTTT. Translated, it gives CATSRGPRGQANSPLHF.

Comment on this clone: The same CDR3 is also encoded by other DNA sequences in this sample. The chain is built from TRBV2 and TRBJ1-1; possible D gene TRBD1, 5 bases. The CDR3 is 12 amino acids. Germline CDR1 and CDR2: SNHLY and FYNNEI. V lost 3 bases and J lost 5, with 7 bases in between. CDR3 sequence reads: CASSDRVTEAFF. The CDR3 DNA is TGTGCCAGCAGTGACAGGGTAACTGAAGCTTTCTTT.

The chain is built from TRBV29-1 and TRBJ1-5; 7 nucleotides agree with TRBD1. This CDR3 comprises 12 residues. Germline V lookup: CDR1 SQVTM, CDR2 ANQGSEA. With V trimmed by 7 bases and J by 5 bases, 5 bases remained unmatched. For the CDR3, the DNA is TGCAGCGGGGGGACAGTCGATCAGCCCCAGCATTTT. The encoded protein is CSGGTVDQPQHF.

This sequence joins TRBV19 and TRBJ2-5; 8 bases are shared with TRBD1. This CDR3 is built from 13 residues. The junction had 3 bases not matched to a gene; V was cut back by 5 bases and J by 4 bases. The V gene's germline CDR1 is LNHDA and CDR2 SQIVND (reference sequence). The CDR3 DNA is TGTGCCAGTAGTTTCGGACAGGGAGAGACCCAGTACTTC. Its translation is CASSFGQGETQYF.

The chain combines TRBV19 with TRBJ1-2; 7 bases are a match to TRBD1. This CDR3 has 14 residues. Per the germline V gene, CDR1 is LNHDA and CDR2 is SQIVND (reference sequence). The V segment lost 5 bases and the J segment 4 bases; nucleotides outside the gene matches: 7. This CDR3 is CASSGGGSIYGYTF. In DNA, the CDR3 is TGTGCCAGTAGTGGAGGGGGCTCAATCTATGGCTACACCTTC.

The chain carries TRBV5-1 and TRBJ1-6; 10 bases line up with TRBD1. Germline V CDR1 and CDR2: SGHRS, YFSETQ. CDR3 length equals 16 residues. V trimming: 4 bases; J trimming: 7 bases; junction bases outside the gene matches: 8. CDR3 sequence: CASSPGGGQGNSPLHF. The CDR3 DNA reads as TGCGCCAGCAGCCCTGGCGGGGGACAGGGGAATTCACCCCTCCACTTT.

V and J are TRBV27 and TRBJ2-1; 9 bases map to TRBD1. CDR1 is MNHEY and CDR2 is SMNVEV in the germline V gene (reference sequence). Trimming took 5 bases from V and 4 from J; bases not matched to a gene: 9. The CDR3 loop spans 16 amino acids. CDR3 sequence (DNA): TGTGCCAGCAGTCACACAGTAGGACAGGGGTACAATGAGCAGTTCTTC. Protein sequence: CASSHTVGQGYNEQFF.

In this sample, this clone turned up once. The CDR3 here is CASSIHRQGTEAFF. The CDR3 DNA sequence: TGTGCCAGCAGTATACATCGACAGGGTACTGAAGCTTTCTTT. The J gene is TRBJ1-1, the V gene TRBV28, with 7 bases that match TRBD1. Losses at the gene ends were 5 bases for V and 5 bases for J; bases not matched to a gene: 8. The germline gives CDR1 MDHEN, CDR2 SYDVKM. CDR3 length: 14 amino acids.

The CDR3 protein is CASSPRREKSTEAFF. The CDR3 nucleotides read TGTGCCAGCTCACCACGAAGGGAGAAGAGCACTGAAGCTTTCTTT. This chain joins TRBV18 and TRBJ1-1; D not resolved. The germline V gene encodes CDR1 KGHSH and CDR2 LQKENI. The CDR3 extends over 15 amino acids. V was clipped by 1 base and J by 4 bases, with 13 bases between them.

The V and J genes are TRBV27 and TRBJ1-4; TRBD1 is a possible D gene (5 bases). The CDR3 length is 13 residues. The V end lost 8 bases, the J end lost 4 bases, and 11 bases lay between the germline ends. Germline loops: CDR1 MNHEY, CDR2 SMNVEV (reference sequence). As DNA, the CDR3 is TGTGCCAGCCGGGGGGAAGGTAATGAAAAACTGTTTTTT. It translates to CASRGEGNEKLFF. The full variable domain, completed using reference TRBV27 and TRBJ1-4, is EAQVTQNPRYLITVTGKKLTVTCSQNMNHEYMSWYRQDPGLGLRQIYYSMNVEVTDKGDVPEGYKVSRKEKRNFPLILESPSPNQTSLYFCASRGEGNEKLFFGSGTQLSVL.

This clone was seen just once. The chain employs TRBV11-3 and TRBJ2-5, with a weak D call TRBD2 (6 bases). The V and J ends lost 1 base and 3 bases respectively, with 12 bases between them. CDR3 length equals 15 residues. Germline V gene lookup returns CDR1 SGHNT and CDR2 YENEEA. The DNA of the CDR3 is TGTGCCAGCAGCTTAGGGTCCGGGAGTGAAGAGACCCAGTACTTC. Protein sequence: CASSLGSGSEETQYF.

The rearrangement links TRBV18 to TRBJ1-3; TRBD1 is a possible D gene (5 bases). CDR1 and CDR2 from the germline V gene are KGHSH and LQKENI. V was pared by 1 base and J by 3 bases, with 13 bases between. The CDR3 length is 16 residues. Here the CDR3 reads CASSPLRGANGNTIYF. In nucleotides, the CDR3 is TGTGCCAGCTCACCACTCCGCGGGGCAAATGGAAACACCATATATTTT. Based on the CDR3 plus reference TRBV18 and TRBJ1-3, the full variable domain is NAGVMQNPRHLVRRRGQEARLRCSPMKGHSHVYWYRQLPEEGLKFMVYLQKENIIDESGMPKERFSAEFPKEGPSILRIQQVVRGDSAAYFCASSPLRGANGNTIYFGEGSWLTVV.